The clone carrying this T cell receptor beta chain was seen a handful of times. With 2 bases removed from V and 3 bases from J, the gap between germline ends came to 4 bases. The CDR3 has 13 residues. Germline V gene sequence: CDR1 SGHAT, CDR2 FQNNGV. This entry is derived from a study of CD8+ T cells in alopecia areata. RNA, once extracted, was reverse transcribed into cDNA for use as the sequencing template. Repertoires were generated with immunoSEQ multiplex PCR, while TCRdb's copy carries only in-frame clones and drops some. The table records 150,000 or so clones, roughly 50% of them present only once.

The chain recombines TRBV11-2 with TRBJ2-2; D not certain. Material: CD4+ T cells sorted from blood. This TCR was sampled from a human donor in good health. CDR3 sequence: CASSLLDTGELFF. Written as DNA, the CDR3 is TGTGCCAGCAGCTTATTGGACACCGGGGAGCTGTTTTTT.